This entry features one TCR beta chain sequence. What it recognizes is unknown. This sample stems from a study of regulatory T cells in long-lasting Graves disease. Trimming removed 0 bases at V and 0 bases at J, with 6 bases between. The germline gives CDR1 MNHEY, CDR2 SMNVEV (reference sequence). The CDR3 is 14 residues long. The study's findings and limits: Blood alone, not thyroid tissue, was studied.

Relying on iRepertoire HTBI primers and Arm-PCR of CDR3 regions, the team built TCR beta libraries. In TCRdb, the multiplex PCR reads were re-called with MiXCR into one record per CDR3 protein. In the table there are hundreds of thousands of distinct CDR3 sequences, roughly a sixth of which are singletons. Time point reported: newly diagnosed GD, antithyroid drugs for less than 3 months. PBMC-derived RNA was used for the TCR library. These data were also reused for a study on T cells in Graves' hyperthyroidism and ophthalmopathy. From that report: The TCR CDR3 was amplified in a first-round RT-PCR using the HTBI primer set.

V is TRBV27 and J is TRBJ2-7; no firm D call. The receptor's source is a woman aged 40-60 years with Graves disease. Source: peripheral blood mononuclear cells (PBMCs), taken at new diagnosis, from a patient treated with antithyroid drugs. The CDR3 bases are TGTGCCAGCAGTTTATCGTACAGCTCCTACGAGCAGTACTTC. Translation gives CASSLSYSSYEQYF.